A selection of T cell receptor beta chains follows, all from one sample in a study of Graves' ophthalmopathy and Graves' hyperthyroidism. In TCRdb, the multiplex PCR reads were re-called with MiXCR into one record per CDR3 protein. The table lists around 1.1 million distinct CDR3 sequences, 35% to 40% of them singletons. The sequenced material came from peripheral blood or thyroid tissue (not recorded which). These receptors came from an adult man with Graves' hyperthyroidism. The CDR3 runs from the conserved cysteine through the conserved F or W. The D gene is left open where the match is weak. Some rows have no size entry. The others give once, few or many, or a class for an expanded clone.

d_call,j_call,clone_size,v_call,cdr3_aa,cdr3_nt
-,TRBJ1-5,many,TRBV5-5,CASSRKGDASQPQHF,TGTGCCAGCAGTCGGAAGGGGGACGCGAGCCAGCCCCAGCATTTT
-,TRBJ2-7,-,TRBV7-9,CASSSGDQGSGEQYF,TGTGCCAGCAGCTCAGGAGACCAGGGTTCGGGCGAGCAGTACTTC
-,TRBJ2-5,-,TRBV7-2,CASGGPGAQETQYF,TGTGCCAGCGGGGGACCAGGGGCCCAAGAGACCCAGTACTTC
-,TRBJ1-1,-,TRBV25-1,CAREGGAEAFF,TGTGCTAGAGAAGGGGGGGCTGAAGCTTTCTTT
-,TRBJ1-5,-,TRBV24-1,CATSPPASLNQPQHF,TGTGCCACCAGCCCCCCGGCCAGCTTGAATCAGCCCCAGCATTTT
-,TRBJ1-5,-,TRBV6-1,CASSAGTHNRQPQHF,TGTGCCAGCAGTGCCGGGACTCATAACCGTCAGCCCCAGCATTTT
-,TRBJ1-5,many,TRBV11-2,CASSQQGRNQPQHF,TGTGCCAGCAGCCAACAGGGCCGCAATCAGCCCCAGCATTTT
-,TRBJ1-3,-,TRBV30,CAWSVQGSANTIYF,TGTGCCTGGAGTGTACAAGGGTCTGCAAACACCATATATTTT
-,TRBJ1-4,-,TRBV29-1,CSVGYGNEKLFF,TGCAGCGTTGGTTATGGTAATGAAAAACTGTTTTTT
-,TRBJ2-3,-,TRBV29-1,CSVSVGGATTDTQYF,TGCAGCGTCTCCGTGGGGGGGGCAACCACAGATACGCAGTATTTT
-,TRBJ2-7,many,TRBV15,CATSPLPDSSYEQYF,TGTGCCACCTCTCCTCTTCCTGACAGTTCCTACGAGCAGTACTTC
-,TRBJ1-6,-,TRBV7-9,CASSLTGGDQPLHF,TGTGCCAGCAGCTTAACGGGGGGCGATCAGCCCCTCCACTTT
TRBD2,TRBJ2-1,-,TRBV19,CASRLAGSEQFF,TGTGCCAGCAGACTAGCGGGTAGTGAGCAGTTCTTC
TRBD1,TRBJ2-7,many,TRBV4-3,CASSQTRQGLGHEQYF,TGCGCCAGCAGCCAAACCCGACAGGGCTTGGGGCACGAGCAGTACTTC
TRBD1,TRBJ1-2,-,TRBV20-1,CSARGGTGGNYGYTF,TGCAGTGCTAGAGGAGGGACAGGGGGAAACTATGGCTACACCTTC
TRBD1,TRBJ1-5,-,TRBV6-2/TRBV6-3,CAARGASNQPQHF,TGTGCCGCCAGGGGGGCCAGCAATCAGCCCCAGCATTTT
-,TRBJ1-2,few,TRBV6-5,CASRARPETYGYTF,TGTGCCAGCAGAGCACGTCCCGAGACCTATGGCTACACCTTC
-,TRBJ2-7,many,TRBV12-3/TRBV12-4,CASRSGPPSYEQYF,TGTGCCAGCAGATCAGGACCACCGAGCTACGAGCAGTACTTC
TRBD1,TRBJ1-2,-,TRBV7-4,CASSLTGVGYGYTF,TGTGCCAGCAGCCTTACAGGGGTCGGCTATGGCTACACCTTC
TRBD1,TRBJ1-2,many,TRBV19,CASSLRQGQGYTF,TGTGCCAGTAGTCTAAGACAGGGTCAAGGCTACACCTTC
TRBD1,TRBJ2-6,few,TRBV18,CASSRTGGTGANVLTF,TGTGCCAGCTCAAGGACAGGGGGCACTGGGGCCAACGTCCTGACTTTC
-,TRBJ1-1,-,TRBV29-1,CSATLQGGTEAFF,TGCAGTGCTACCTTACAGGGTGGCACTGAAGCTTTCTTT
-,TRBJ1-2,many,TRBV29-1,CSVEGQENNYGYTF,TGCAGCGTTGAGGGCCAGGAAAATAACTATGGCTACACCTTC
TRBD1,TRBJ1-1,many,TRBV20-1,CSAPTGVNTEAFF,TGCAGTGCACCGACAGGGGTTAACACTGAAGCTTTCTTT
-,TRBJ2-2,few,TRBV19,CASSIAVNTGELFF,TGTGCCAGTAGTATAGCGGTCAACACCGGGGAGCTGTTTTTT
TRBD1,TRBJ2-3,-,TRBV10-3,CASSGQGDTQYF,TGTGCCAGCAGTGGACAGGGGGATACGCAGTATTTT
TRBD1,TRBJ2-7,-,TRBV20-1,CSARRGTGQGSYEQYF,TGCAGTGCTAGACGAGGGACAGGACAGGGCTCCTACGAGCAGTACTTC